These 21 T cell receptor beta chains were all obtained from the same sample, sequenced in a study of shared clonotypes between healthy human individuals. Profiling relied on immunoSEQ multiplex PCR, and the TCRdb table lists in-frame clones only, not all of them. Of around 2.1 million clones detected, roughly 91% appear once; the ten largest clones hold roughly 1.7%. Naive CD8 populations comprised CD45RO-negative cells positively selected for CCR7, excluding terminally differentiated effector memory CD45RA+ cells. Sequencing was done on a sample of naive CD8+ T cells from PBMCs. These receptor sequences come from a man aged 18 to 30 in good health. Some clones in this sample may be carry-over from other donors' samples.

The gene calls are TRBV4-1 and TRBJ2-7; D is possibly TRBD2 (6 bases). V lost 3 bases and J lost 0, with 15 bases in between. CDR1 and CDR2 (germline): MGHRA, YSYEKL. The CDR3 consists of 16 residues. CDR3 amino acids: CASSHATGTRSYEQYF. Here the CDR3 DNA reads TGCGCCAGCAGCCACGCGACCGGGACTCGCTCCTACGAGCAGTACTTC.

The chain uses TRBV5-8 and TRBJ2-1; unclear D gene. Germline V gives CDR1 SGHTS, CDR2 YDEGEE. Trimming pared 1 base from V and 0 bases from J, leaving 8 bases between. The CDR3 is 15 amino acids. The CDR3 is CASSLKPSSYNEQFF. The CDR3 DNA follows: TGTGCCAGCAGCTTGAAGCCGAGCTCCTACAATGAGCAGTTCTTC.

V gene TRBV9 combines with J gene TRBJ2-7, with 10 nucleotides matching TRBD1. This CDR3 is 17 amino acids long. Trimming took 4 bases from V and 5 from J; bases not matched to a gene: 15. In germline, CDR1 is SGDLS, CDR2 YYNGEE. The CDR3 here is CASSPYGGTGVRNEQYF. The CDR3 coding sequence is TGTGCCAGCAGCCCCTATGGAGGGACAGGGGTGAGGAACGAGCAGTACTTC.

CDR3: CASSDIGERATSYNEQFF. The CDR3 DNA reads as TGTGCCAGCAGTGATATTGGAGAGCGGGCCACCTCCTACAATGAGCAGTTCTTC. The V call is TRBV2, the J call TRBJ2-1; TRBD2 might be the D (6 bases). V lost 3 bases and J 0 bases, leaving 18 bases between the germline ends. Germline V gene data show CDR1 as SNHLY and CDR2 as FYNNEI. CDR3 size: 18 residues.

The chain employs TRBV9 and TRBJ2-1; a possible D gene is TRBD2 (6 bases). This CDR3 region has 14 residues. Looked up from germline, CDR1 is SGDLS and CDR2 is YYNGEE. Trimming shortened V by 2 bases and J by 7 bases, and 13 bases separated the two germline ends. The CDR3 reads CASSVGGPANEQFF. The CDR3 bases are TGTGCCAGCAGCGTCGGGGGACCCGCGAATGAGCAGTTCTTC.

The chain links TRBV6-5 to TRBJ1-1; TRBD1 might be the D (6 bases). This CDR3 has 14 amino acids. V was clipped by 6 bases and J by 1 base, with 12 bases between them. CDR1 and CDR2 from the germline V gene are MNHEY and SVGAGI. In DNA, the CDR3 is TGTGCCAGCAGGAGGGGGGGCTGGAACACTGAAGCTTTCTTT. Amino acids: CASRRGGWNTEAFF.

This clone appeared once. The chain employs TRBV11-2 and TRBJ2-5; TRBD1 matches 10 bases. CDR3 length: 15 amino acids. From germline, CDR1 is SGHAT and CDR2 FQNNGV. V dropped 5 bases and J dropped 7; count of bases not matched to a gene: 10. CDR3 protein: CASSKRTGGAGTQYF. CDR3 sequence (DNA): TGTGCCAGCAGCAAACGGACAGGGGGTGCGGGGACCCAGTACTTC.

Remarks on this clone: Within the sample, other DNA sequences also encode this same CDR3. The chain uses TRBV27 and TRBJ2-5; D remains unclear. V shed 8 bases and J shed 2 bases, with 3 bases lying between them. Germline values: CDR1 MNHEY, CDR2 SMNVEV (reference sequence). CDR3 length: 10 residues. CDR3 protein: CASGQETQYF. The CDR3 DNA sequence: TGTGCCAGCGGACAAGAGACCCAGTACTTC.

The rearrangement uses TRBV7-9 and TRBJ2-1; D is possibly TRBD1 (5 bases). The CDR3 covers 15 residues. Germline V gene data show CDR1 as SEHNR and CDR2 as FQNEAQ (reference sequence). V shed 1 base and J shed 6 bases, with 13 bases lying between them. CDR3 nucleotides: TGTGCCAGCAGCTTAGTTCCCCCAGGGCTCAATGAGCAGTTCTTC. This encodes CASSLVPPGLNEQFF.

This clone has just one count. The J gene is TRBJ2-7, the V gene TRBV4-2; 10 bases map to TRBD1. The CDR3 has 15 amino acids. J gave up 0 bases and V 3 bases, and 2 bases lay outside the gene matches. The germline gives CDR1 LGHNA, CDR2 YNFKEQ. DNA of the CDR3: TGTGCCAGCAGCCAGGGACAGGGGTTCTCCTACGAGCAGTACTTC. It translates to CASSQGQGFSYEQYF.

The chain links TRBV7-9 to TRBJ2-5, with 14 bases identical to TRBD2. Germline-derived CDR1 and CDR2 are SEHNR and FQNEAQ (reference sequence). This CDR3 region has 17 residues. Trimming removed 5 bases from V and 2 bases from J; junction bases left unmatched: 7. CDR3: CASSDRGTSGGQETQYF. CDR3 nucleotides: TGTGCCAGCAGCGACCGAGGGACTAGCGGGGGACAAGAGACCCAGTACTTC.

The V call is TRBV5-4, the J call TRBJ2-1, with 12 bases lining up with TRBD2. With 6 bases clipped from V and 5 bases from J, the junction kept 21 bases outside the gene matches. Germline V gene lookup returns CDR1 SGHNT and CDR2 YYREEE (reference sequence). This CDR3 has 20 residues. CDR3 nucleotide sequence: TGTGCCAGCATCCCCGAAGAAGGGGCTCTAGCGGGAGGGTCCCACAATGAGCAGTTCTTC. Residues: CASIPEEGALAGGSHNEQFF.

The chain combines TRBV25-1 with TRBJ1-3; TRBD1 matches 8 bases. Germline V CDR1 and CDR2: MGHDK, SYGVNS. Losses at the gene ends were 2 bases for V and 0 bases for J; bases not matched to a gene: 0. The CDR3 covers 15 residues. The CDR3 here is CASSETGGSGNTIYF. In DNA form, the CDR3 reads TGTGCCAGCAGTGAAACAGGGGGCTCTGGAAACACCATATATTTT.

This clone came up once. This chain links TRBV4-3 with TRBJ2-7; 7 bases line up with TRBD2. The V gene's germline CDR1 is LGHNA and CDR2 YSLEER. V shed 0 bases and J 4 bases; nucleotides not matched to a gene: 9. There are 16 residues in the CDR3. CDR3 sequence (DNA): TGCGCCAGCAGCCAAGATACGGCGGGAGTCCGTTACGAGCAGTACTTC. Translation: CASSQDTAGVRYEQYF.

This chain uses TRBV30 with TRBJ2-1, with D uncertain. V lost 1 base, J lost 10 bases, and 8 bases lay in between. The CDR3 covers 11 residues. Looked up from germline, CDR1 is GTSNPN and CDR2 is SVGIG (reference sequence). The CDR3 DNA reads as TGTGCCTGGAGTGAATTAAGAGAGCAGTTCTTC. This gives the protein CAWSELREQFF.

This rearrangement joins TRBV5-8 to TRBJ2-7; D assignment may be TRBD1 or TRBD2 (5 bases each). Per germline, CDR1 SGHTS and CDR2 YDEGEE. Trimming took off 4 bases at V and 4 bases at J, with 24 bases between the two ends. CDR3 length: 17 amino acids. The CDR3 sequence: CASSPDTQGLGEYEQYF. DNA of the CDR3: TGTGCCAGCAGCCCGGATACCCAGGGTTTGGGGGAGTACGAGCAGTACTTC.

In this sample, this clone turned up a few times. V is TRBV10-3 and J is TRBJ1-5, with D possibly being TRBD1 (5 bases). Per the germline V gene, CDR1 is ENHRY and CDR2 is SYGVKD. V lost 10 bases and J 2 bases, leaving 15 bases between the germline ends. The CDR3 totals 14 residues. CDR3 in amino acids: CATGGLAGNQPQHF. The CDR3 DNA follows: TGTGCCACCGGGGGATTGGCTGGCAATCAGCCCCAGCATTTT.

The V gene is TRBV7-9, the J gene TRBJ2-3; 7 positions agree with TRBD1. There are 14 residues in the CDR3. Germline-derived CDR1 and CDR2 are SEHNR and FQNEAQ (reference sequence). V shed 4 bases and J 2 bases; nucleotides not matched to a gene: 3. The CDR3 loop reads CASSWDRHTDTQYF. As DNA, the CDR3 is TGTGCCAGCAGCTGGGACAGACACACAGATACGCAGTATTTT.

V is TRBV7-8 and J is TRBJ2-1; D possibly uses TRBD1 or TRBD2 (5 bases each). V gave up 5 bases and J gave up 9 bases, with 5 bases separating them. The germline V gene has CDR1 SGHVS and CDR2 FQNEAQ. The CDR3 has 10 amino acids. The CDR3 nucleotides are TGTGCCAGCAGCGGGGGTGAGCAGTTCTTC. Translation gives CASSGGEQFF.

This chain uses TRBV6-6 with TRBJ1-2; D is ambiguous. From germline, CDR1 is MNHNY and CDR2 SVGAGI (reference sequence). CDR3 length: 15 residues. V was trimmed by 5 bases and J by 7 bases, leaving 20 bases between them. The CDR3 DNA sequence: TGTGCCAGCAGTCACCTAAGGAACGGGGTCGGTGGCTACACCTTC. Protein: CASSHLRNGVGGYTF.

This clone was detected only once. This chain joins TRBV2 and TRBJ2-5; 7 bases agree with TRBD2. The CDR3 is made up of 13 amino acids. The J segment lost 3 bases and the V segment lost 4 bases, leaving 2 bases of the junction unmatched. Per germline, CDR1 SNHLY and CDR2 FYNNEI. The DNA of the CDR3 is TGTGCCAGCAGTGGGCTAGCGGAAGAGACCCAGTACTTC. Its protein product is CASSGLAEETQYF. Supplemented by reference TRBV2 and TRBJ2-5, the full variable domain reads EPEVTQTPSHQVTQMGQEVILRCVPISNHLYFYWYRQILGQKVEFLVSFYNNEISEKSEIFDDQFSVERPDGSNFTLKIRSTKLEDSAMYFCASSGLAEETQYFGPGTRLLVL.